A single sample gave rise to the 11 T cell receptor beta chains below, sequenced in a study of CD8+ T cells in alopecia areata. Isolated RNA was reverse transcribed into cDNA used as the sequencing template. Sequencing used immunoSEQ multiplex PCR; TCRdb keeps in-frame clones, though not all of them. The sample contains about 150,000 clones, approximately 50% of which appear only once. Sequencing input: CD4+ T cells sorted from blood. Receptors were obtained from a human donor with alopecia areata.

The V and J genes are TRBV4-2 and TRBJ2-4; D is unresolved. Judging by the DNA end, TRBJ2-7 fits better; the J call may be wrong. This CDR3 is 12 amino acids long. The germline gives CDR1 LGHNA, CDR2 YNFKEQ. Here the CDR3 DNA reads TGTGCCAGCAGCCTGGATCGCCACGAGCAGTACTTC. Translation gives CASSLDRHEQYF.

The chain recombines TRBV30 with TRBJ1-5; unclear D gene. This CDR3 spans 15 amino acids. V lost 5 bases, J lost 0 bases, and 14 bases lay in between. Per the germline V gene, CDR1 is GTSNPN and CDR2 is SVGIG (reference sequence). The CDR3 region has the DNA TGTGCCTGGCAGCGCCGTTGGGGTAGCAATCAGCCCCAGCATTTT. Translated, it gives CAWQRRWGSNQPQHF.

This clone has just a few counts. The CDR3 reads CASSQGRSGKNEQFF. The DNA of the CDR3 is TGCGCCAGCAGTCAGGGACGGTCCGGTAAAAATGAGCAGTTCTTC. The chain employs TRBV23-1 and TRBJ2-1; D might be TRBD1 or TRBD2, each matching 5 bases. TRBV23-1 is treated as an ORF (open reading frame) with a function not yet certain. With 3 bases removed from V and 7 bases from J, the gap between germline ends came to 16 bases. The CDR3 totals 15 residues.

V gene TRBV30 combines with J gene TRBJ1-2; D remains ambiguous. CDR1 GTSNPN and CDR2 SVGIG come from the germline V gene (reference sequence). V was clipped by 2 bases and J by 2 bases, with 9 bases between them. The length of the CDR3 is 13 residues. Written as DNA, the CDR3 is TGTGCCTGGAGTATACAACGCAACTATGGCTACACCTTC. Translating it yields CAWSIQRNYGYTF.

This clone was detected only once. This chain links TRBV29-1 with TRBJ2-1; 7 positions agree with TRBD2. V trimming: 2 bases; J trimming: 8 bases; junction bases outside the gene matches: 12. The CDR3 runs to 15 residues. Germline-derived CDR1 and CDR2 are SQVTM and ANQGSEA. The CDR3 DNA sequence: TGCAGCGTTGAATTAATGGCGGGAGTTAGGGATGAGCAGTTCTTC. The encoded protein is CSVELMAGVRDEQFF.

This clone was found a few times. The genes are TRBV29-1 and TRBJ2-5; no definite D call. V dropped 4 bases and J dropped 4 bases, with 19 bases sitting between them. Germline V gene data show CDR1 as SQVTM and CDR2 as ANQGSEA. There are 15 residues in the CDR3. The CDR3: CSVAARIGPSETQYF. The CDR3 DNA is TGCAGCGTTGCCGCCAGGATAGGCCCCTCAGAGACCCAGTACTTC.

This clone was recorded only once. V usage is TRBV4-1 and J usage is TRBJ2-1; 8 nucleotides agree with TRBD2. This CDR3 is 14 amino acids long. The trim removed 5 bases at V and 4 bases at J, leaving 4 bases unmatched. Looked up from germline, CDR1 is MGHRA and CDR2 is YSYEKL. This CDR3 is CASSGLAGYNEQFF. As DNA, the CDR3 is TGCGCCAGCAGCGGGCTAGCGGGTTACAATGAGCAGTTCTTC.

This clone was seen only a few times. The rearrangement uses TRBV7-9 and TRBJ2-6; D perhaps matches TRBD1 (6 bases). Looked up from germline, CDR1 is SEHNR and CDR2 is FQNEAQ (reference sequence). V lost 3 bases and J lost 1, with 7 bases in between. The CDR3 covers 15 residues. CDR3: CASSFTGSGANVLTF. DNA of the CDR3: TGTGCCAGCAGCTTTACAGGGTCTGGGGCCAACGTCCTGACTTTC.

J is TRBJ2-1 and V is TRBV6-1; 7 bases line up with TRBD2. CDR3 size: 14 residues. Germline V gene data show CDR1 as MNHNS and CDR2 as SASEGT. V was clipped by 0 bases and J by 8 bases; unmatched bases: 4. The CDR3 reads CASSEAGGLDEQFF. The CDR3 coding sequence is TGTGCCAGCAGTGAAGCGGGAGGGCTCGATGAGCAGTTCTTC.

The count of this clone is one. V usage is TRBV27 and J usage is TRBJ2-2; D might be TRBD2 (5 bases). Germline V CDR1 and CDR2: MNHEY, SMNVEV (reference sequence). CDR3 size: 15 residues. V lost 7 bases and J 4 bases, leaving 16 bases between the germline ends. CDR3 residues: CASKRGSRTTGELFF. The CDR3 DNA is TGTGCCAGCAAGAGAGGGAGCAGGACCACCGGGGAGCTGTTTTTT.

This clone was seen only a few times. The chain carries TRBV30 and TRBJ1-1; D is unresolved. The germline CDR1 and CDR2 sequences are GTSNPN and SVGIG (reference sequence). V was clipped by 0 bases and J by 1 base, with 6 bases between them. This CDR3 contains 13 residues. CDR3 coding DNA: TGTGCCTGGAGTGTCGGCCGGAACACTGAAGCTTTCTTT. Its translation: CAWSVGRNTEAFF.